These T cell receptor beta chains were read from a single sample in a study of T cell repertoires in cytomegalovirus infection. MiXCR was run by TCRdb on the reads, yielding one entry per CDR3 protein. The sample consists of roughly 320,000 distinct CDR3 sequences, 9.6% of them appearing once. The source material was PBMCs. The receptors originated from a human donor in good health (CMV status not recorded). Some clones in this sample may be carry-over from other donors' samples. CDR3s include the opening cysteine and the closing phenylalanine or tryptophan. Each record gives: D gene, clone size, J gene, V gene, CDR3 DNA, CDR3 protein. The D gene is left open where the match is weak. Clone sizes are given selectively: once, few, many, or a class where the clone is expanded.

D gene: NA
clone size: few
J gene: TRBJ1-4
V gene: TRBV28
CDR3 DNA: TGTGCCAGCAGAACCTCGGGGGGCTCCTATGAAAAACTGTTTTTT
CDR3 protein: CASRTSGGSYEKLFF

D gene: NA
clone size: many
J gene: TRBJ2-2
V gene: TRBV28
CDR3 DNA: TGTGCCAGCAGTTTAGGGGGGCACCCCACCGGGGAGCTGTTTTTT
CDR3 protein: CASSLGGHPTGELFF

D gene: TRBD2
clone size: NA
J gene: TRBJ2-5
V gene: TRBV20-1
CDR3 DNA: TGCAGTGCTAGAGGAACCGCCGAACTAGCGGGGGCCTGGGAGACCCAGTACTTC
CDR3 protein: CSARGTAELAGAWETQYF

D gene: NA
clone size: many
J gene: TRBJ1-5
V gene: TRBV20-1
CDR3 DNA: TGCAGTGCTGTAACAGGGAGTCAGCCCCAGCATTTT
CDR3 protein: CSAVTGSQPQHF

D gene: NA
clone size: few
J gene: TRBJ1-1
V gene: TRBV3-1
CDR3 DNA: TGTGCCAGCAGCCAAGATGGGGCAGTGAACACTGAAGCTTTCTTT
CDR3 protein: CASSQDGAVNTEAFF

D gene: NA
clone size: many
J gene: TRBJ1-3
V gene: TRBV12-5
CDR3 DNA: TGTGCTAGTGGTTTGGTACAGGGCCGACGCTCTGGAAACACCATATATTTT
CDR3 protein: CASGLVQGRRSGNTIYF

D gene: TRBD1
clone size: few
J gene: TRBJ2-3
V gene: TRBV29-1
CDR3 DNA: TGCAGCGTTGTTGGGTGGACAGGGAGCACAGATACGCAGTATTTT
CDR3 protein: CSVVGWTGSTDTQYF

D gene: NA
clone size: NA
J gene: TRBJ2-1
V gene: TRBV29-1
CDR3 DNA: TGCAGCGTTTTAGATCCTTTGGGGAATGAGCAGTTCTTC
CDR3 protein: CSVLDPLGNEQFF

D gene: TRBD2
clone size: many
J gene: TRBJ2-4
V gene: TRBV28
CDR3 DNA: TGTGCCAGCAGTTCGATAGCGGGGGGGCCGTCCAAAAACATTCAGTACTTC
CDR3 protein: CASSSIAGGPSKNIQYF

D gene: NA
clone size: NA
J gene: TRBJ1-2
V gene: TRBV6-1
CDR3 DNA: TGTGCCAGCAGTAAGGACGGCTACTATGGCTACACCTTC
CDR3 protein: CASSKDGYYGYTF

D gene: TRBD2
clone size: many
J gene: TRBJ2-1
V gene: TRBV18
CDR3 DNA: TGTGCCAGCTCACCGGGACTAGCTATGCGCAATGAGCAGTTCTTC
CDR3 protein: CASSPGLAMRNEQFF

D gene: NA
clone size: many
J gene: TRBJ1-2
V gene: TRBV4-3
CDR3 DNA: TGCGCCAGCAGCCAAGAACCTCGCTACACCTTC
CDR3 protein: CASSQEPRYTF

D gene: NA
clone size: many
J gene: TRBJ2-3
V gene: TRBV4-1
CDR3 DNA: TGCGCCAGCAGCCCAGTGGCCAGCTCCGTTACGCAGTATTTT
CDR3 protein: CASSPVASSVTQYF

D gene: NA
clone size: many
J gene: TRBJ2-2
V gene: TRBV12-3/TRBV12-4
CDR3 DNA: TGTGCCAGCAGTATAAGCTACACCGGGGAGCTGTTTTTT
CDR3 protein: CASSISYTGELFF

D gene: NA
clone size: NA
J gene: TRBJ2-5
V gene: TRBV27
CDR3 DNA: TGTGCCAGCAGACGGGCCGATGGAGAGGCCCAGTACTTC
CDR3 protein: CASRRADGEAQYF

D gene: TRBD1
clone size: few
J gene: TRBJ2-2
V gene: TRBV10-2
CDR3 DNA: TGCGCCAGCAGGAGGGGGACAGGGGGAGATACCGGGGAGCTGTTTTTT
CDR3 protein: CASRRGTGGDTGELFF

D gene: NA
clone size: many
J gene: TRBJ2-1
V gene: TRBV6-5
CDR3 DNA: TGTGCCAGCAGACAGGGAACCTACAATGAGCAGTTCTTC
CDR3 protein: CASRQGTYNEQFF

D gene: TRBD2
clone size: once
J gene: TRBJ2-6
V gene: TRBV13
CDR3 DNA: TGTGCCAGCAGCTTACGTGGGACTAGCTCTGGGGCCAACGTCCTGACTTTC
CDR3 protein: CASSLRGTSSGANVLTF

D gene: NA
clone size: many
J gene: TRBJ2-2
V gene: TRBV7-2
CDR3 DNA: TGTGCCAGCAGCTTAGCCGGGACACATAGGAACACCGGGGAGCTGTTTTTT
CDR3 protein: CASSLAGTHRNTGELFF

D gene: NA
clone size: NA
J gene: TRBJ2-2
V gene: TRBV29-1
CDR3 DNA: TGCAGCGTTGATGTAGTAACCGGGGAGCTGTTTTTT
CDR3 protein: CSVDVVTGELFF